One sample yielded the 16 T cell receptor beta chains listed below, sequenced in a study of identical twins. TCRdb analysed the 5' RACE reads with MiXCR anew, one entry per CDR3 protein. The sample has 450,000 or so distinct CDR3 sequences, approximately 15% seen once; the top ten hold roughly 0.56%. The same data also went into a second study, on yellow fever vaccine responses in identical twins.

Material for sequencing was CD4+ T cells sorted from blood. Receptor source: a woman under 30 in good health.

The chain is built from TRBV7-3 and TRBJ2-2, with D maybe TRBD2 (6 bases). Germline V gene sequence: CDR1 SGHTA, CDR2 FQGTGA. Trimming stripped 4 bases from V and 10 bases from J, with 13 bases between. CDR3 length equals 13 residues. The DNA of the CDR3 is TGTGCCAGCAGCTCTCTGGGGGGACCGGAGCTGTTTTTT. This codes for CASSSLGGPELFF.

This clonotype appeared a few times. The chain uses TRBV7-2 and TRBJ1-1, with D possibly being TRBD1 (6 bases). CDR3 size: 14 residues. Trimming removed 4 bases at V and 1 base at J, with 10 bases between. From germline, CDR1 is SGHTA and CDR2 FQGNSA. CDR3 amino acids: CASSSSGQNTEAFF. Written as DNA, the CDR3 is TGTGCCAGCAGCTCCTCGGGACAGAACACTGAAGCTTTCTTT.

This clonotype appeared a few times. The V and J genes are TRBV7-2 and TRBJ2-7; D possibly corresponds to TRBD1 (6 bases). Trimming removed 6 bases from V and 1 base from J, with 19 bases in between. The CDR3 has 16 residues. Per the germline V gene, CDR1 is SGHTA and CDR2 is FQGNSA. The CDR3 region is CASSWTRQAASYEQYF. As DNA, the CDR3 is TGTGCCAGCAGTTGGACCCGACAGGCAGCTTCCTACGAGCAGTACTTC.

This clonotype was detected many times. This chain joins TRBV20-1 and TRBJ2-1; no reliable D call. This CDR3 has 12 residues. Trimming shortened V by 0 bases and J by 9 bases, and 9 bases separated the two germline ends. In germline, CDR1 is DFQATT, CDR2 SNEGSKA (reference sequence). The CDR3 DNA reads TGCAGTGCTAGAGATACCTCGCTTGAGCAGTTCTTC. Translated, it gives CSARDTSLEQFF.

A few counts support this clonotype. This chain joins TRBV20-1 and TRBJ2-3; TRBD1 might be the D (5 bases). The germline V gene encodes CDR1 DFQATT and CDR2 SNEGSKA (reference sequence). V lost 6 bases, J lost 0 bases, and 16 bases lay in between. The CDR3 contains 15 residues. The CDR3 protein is CSATGRGPSTDTQYF. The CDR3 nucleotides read TGCAGTGCCACAGGCCGTGGACCTAGCACAGATACGCAGTATTTT.

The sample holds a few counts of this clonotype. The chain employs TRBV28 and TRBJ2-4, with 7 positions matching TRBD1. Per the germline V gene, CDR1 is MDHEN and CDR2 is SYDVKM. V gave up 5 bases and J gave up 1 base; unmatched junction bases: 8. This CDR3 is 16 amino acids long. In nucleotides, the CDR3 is TGTGCCAGCAGTCTCATAGCGACAGGGGCCAAAAACATTCAGTACTTC. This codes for CASSLIATGAKNIQYF.

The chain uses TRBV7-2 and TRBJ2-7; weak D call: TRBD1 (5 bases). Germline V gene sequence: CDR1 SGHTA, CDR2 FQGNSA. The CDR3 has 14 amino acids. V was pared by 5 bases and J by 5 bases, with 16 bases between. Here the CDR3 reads CASSQRQSSHEQYF. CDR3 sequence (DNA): TGTGCCAGCAGCCAAAGACAGTCTTCCCACGAGCAGTACTTC.

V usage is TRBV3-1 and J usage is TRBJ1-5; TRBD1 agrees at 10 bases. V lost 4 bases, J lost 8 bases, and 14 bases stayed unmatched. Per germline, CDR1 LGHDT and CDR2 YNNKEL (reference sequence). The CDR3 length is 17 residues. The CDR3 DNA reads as TGTGCCAGCAGCCGAAACTCGTCCCGGGACAGGGGTGAGCCCCAGCATTTT. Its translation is CASSRNSSRDRGEPQHF.

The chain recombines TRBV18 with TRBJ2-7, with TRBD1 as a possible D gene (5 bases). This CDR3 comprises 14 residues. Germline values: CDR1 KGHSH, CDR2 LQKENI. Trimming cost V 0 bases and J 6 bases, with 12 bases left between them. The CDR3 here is CASSPPNRFTEQYF. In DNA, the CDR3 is TGTGCCAGCTCACCACCTAACAGGTTTACCGAGCAGTACTTC.

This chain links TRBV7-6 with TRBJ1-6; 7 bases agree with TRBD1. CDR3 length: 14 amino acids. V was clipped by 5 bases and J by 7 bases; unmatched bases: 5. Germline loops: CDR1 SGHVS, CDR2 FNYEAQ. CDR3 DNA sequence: TGTGCCAGCAGCCTAGGGGACAGCAATTCACCCCTCCACTTT. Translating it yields CASSLGDSNSPLHF. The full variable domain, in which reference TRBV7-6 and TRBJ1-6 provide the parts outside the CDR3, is GAGVSQSPRYKVTKRGQDVALRCDPISGHVSLYWYRQALGQGPEFLTYFNYEAQQDKSGLPNDRFSAERPEGSISTLTIQRTEQRDSAMYRCASSLGDSNSPLHFGNGTRLTVT.

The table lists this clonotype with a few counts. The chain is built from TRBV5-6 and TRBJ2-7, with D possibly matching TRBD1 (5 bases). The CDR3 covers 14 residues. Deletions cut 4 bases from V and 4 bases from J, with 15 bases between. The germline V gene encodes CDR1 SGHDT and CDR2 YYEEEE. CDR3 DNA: TGTGCCAGCAGCGTGGTTGGCAGGGCGTACGAGCAGTACTTC. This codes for CASSVVGRAYEQYF.

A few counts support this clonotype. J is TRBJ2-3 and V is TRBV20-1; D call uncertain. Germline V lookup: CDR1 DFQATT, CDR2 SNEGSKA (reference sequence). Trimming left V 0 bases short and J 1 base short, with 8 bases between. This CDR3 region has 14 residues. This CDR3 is CSARDRLGTDTQYF. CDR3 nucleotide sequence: TGCAGTGCTAGAGACAGACTGGGCACAGATACGCAGTATTTT.

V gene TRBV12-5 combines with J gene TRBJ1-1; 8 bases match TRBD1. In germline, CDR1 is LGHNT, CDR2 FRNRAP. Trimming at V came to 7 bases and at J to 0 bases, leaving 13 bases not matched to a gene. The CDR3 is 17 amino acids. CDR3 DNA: TGTGCTAGTGACAATCTCCCTAGGACAGGGATGAACACTGAAGCTTTCTTT. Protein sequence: CASDNLPRTGMNTEAFF. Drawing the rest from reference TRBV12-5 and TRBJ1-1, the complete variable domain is DARVTQTPRHKVTEMGQEVTMRCQPILGHNTVFWYRQTMMQGLELLAYFRNRAPLDDSGMPKDRFSAEMPDATLATLKIQPSEPRDSAVYFCASDNLPRTGMNTEAFFGQGTRLTVV.

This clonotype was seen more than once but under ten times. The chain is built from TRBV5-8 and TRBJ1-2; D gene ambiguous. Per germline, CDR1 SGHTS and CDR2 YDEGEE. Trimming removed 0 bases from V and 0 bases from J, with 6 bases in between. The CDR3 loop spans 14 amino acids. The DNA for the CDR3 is TGTGCCAGCAGCTTGGAAGAGGCTAACTATGGCTACACCTTC. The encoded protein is CASSLEEANYGYTF.

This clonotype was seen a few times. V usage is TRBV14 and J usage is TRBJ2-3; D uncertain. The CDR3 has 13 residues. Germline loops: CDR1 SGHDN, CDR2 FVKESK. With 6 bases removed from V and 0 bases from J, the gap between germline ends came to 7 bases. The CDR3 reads CASRWASTDTQYF. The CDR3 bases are TGTGCCAGCAGGTGGGCTAGCACAGATACGCAGTATTTT.

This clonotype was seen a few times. CDR3 sequence: CSVVVRGFGDTEAFF. The CDR3 nucleotides are TGCAGCGTTGTCGTTAGAGGGTTCGGAGACACTGAAGCTTTCTTT. The rearrangement uses TRBV29-1 and TRBJ1-1; unclear D gene. Per germline, CDR1 SQVTM and CDR2 ANQGSEA. The CDR3 extends over 15 amino acids. The V and J ends lost 4 bases and 3 bases respectively, with 18 bases between them.